Sequencing of this TCR beta chain was carried out in a study of blood T cell repertoires in COVID-19. The wider study: Collection of acute and convalescent COVID-19 samples took place in the United States, Italy and Spain. Sources were T cells, B-cell-depleted T cells, or PBMCs; the material itself was cDNA or gDNA.

Methods used by the authors: Reference gene primers were amplified, and this amplification served to estimate nucleated cell counts. This table comes from immunoSEQ multiplex PCR, and its TCRdb copy is limited to in-frame clones, with some not included. V, J and clone size are those of that table, while D and trimming were read from the DNA. The sample has about 150,000 clones; more than 85% are singletons. The CDR3 totals 15 residues. The junction had 8 bases not matched to a gene; V was cut back by 3 bases and J by 6 bases. CDR1 and CDR2 (germline): SEHNR, FQNEAQ (reference sequence). Sequencing was performed on peripheral blood. The V call is TRBV7-9, the J call TRBJ1-2; 9 nucleotides line up with TRBD1. This clonotype was obtained from a woman between 65 and 79 years old with acute or convalescent COVID-19. CDR3 loop: CASSFLRDRVDGYTF. DNA of the CDR3: TGTGCCAGCAGCTTTCTCCGGGACAGGGTAGATGGCTACACCTTC.